This T cell receptor beta chain was recovered during a study of human T cells and chemical hapten exposure. Via MiXCR, TCRdb re-called the RACE reads, giving one row per CDR3 protein. The table lists 100,000 to 150,000 distinct CDR3 sequences, about 9% of them singletons. The CDR3 sequence is 15 residues long. Germline loops: CDR1 DFQATT, CDR2 SNEGSKA (reference sequence). Trimming took off 0 bases at V and 5 bases at J, with 14 bases between the two ends. The time point here: healthy volunteer bleed at 2 weeks. RNA extraction used unfractionated whole blood as the source of total RNA. This clonotype was seen only a few times.

Sequenced: whole blood. This TCR was recovered from a male donor in good health. Some clones in this sample may be carry-over from other donors' samples. The chain carries TRBV20-1 and TRBJ2-1; D may match TRBD1 or TRBD2 (5 bases each). In DNA form, the CDR3 reads TGCAGTGCTAGAGAGGGAAAGGGGACCCACAATGAGCAGTTCTTC. This translates into CSAREGKGTHNEQFF.